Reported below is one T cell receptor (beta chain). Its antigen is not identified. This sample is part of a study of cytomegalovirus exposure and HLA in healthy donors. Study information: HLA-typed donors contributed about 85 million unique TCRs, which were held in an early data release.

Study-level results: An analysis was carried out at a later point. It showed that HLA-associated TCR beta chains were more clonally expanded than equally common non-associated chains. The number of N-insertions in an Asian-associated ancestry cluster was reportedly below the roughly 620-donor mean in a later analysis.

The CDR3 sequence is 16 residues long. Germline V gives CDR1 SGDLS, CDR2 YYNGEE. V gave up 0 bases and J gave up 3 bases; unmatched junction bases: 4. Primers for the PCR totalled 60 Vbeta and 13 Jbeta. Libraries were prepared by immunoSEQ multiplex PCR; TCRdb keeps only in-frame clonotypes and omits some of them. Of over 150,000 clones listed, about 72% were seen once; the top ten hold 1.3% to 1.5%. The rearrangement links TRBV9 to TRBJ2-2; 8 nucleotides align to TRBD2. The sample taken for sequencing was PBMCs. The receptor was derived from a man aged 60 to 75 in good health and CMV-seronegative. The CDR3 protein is CASSVAGGQYTGELFF. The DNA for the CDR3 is TGTGCCAGCAGCGTAGCGGGGGGGCAGTACACCGGGGAGCTGTTTTTT.